The clone carrying this TCR beta chain was seen more than once but under ten times. Its cognate antigen is unknown. RNA transcripts were the template for amplifying TCR beta CDR3 regions. HTBI primers were employed in a first-round RT-PCR of the TCR CDR3. TCRdb processed the multiplex PCR reads anew with MiXCR; each CDR3 protein has one entry. The repertoire holds 700,000 or so distinct CDR3 sequences, with 15% to 20% as singletons. V was trimmed by 5 bases and J by 3 bases, leaving 16 bases between them. The CDR3 is made up of 15 amino acids. CDR1 and CDR2 (germline): LGHNA, YSLEER. These data originate in a study of T cells in Graves' hyperthyroidism and ophthalmopathy. Study-level results: Blood shared most expanded thyroid clonotypes above 0.001.

A lack of ophthalmopathy progression within 18 months defined stable Graves' hyperthyroidism. The sequence was obtained from a man between 18 and 35 years old with Graves' hyperthyroidism. V gene TRBV4-3 combines with J gene TRBJ1-1, with D uncertain. Sample: blood. CDR3 nucleotide sequence: TGCGCCAGCAGCGAAACGGTCAGGATTGACACTGAAGCTTTCTTT. This sequence encodes CASSETVRIDTEAFF.